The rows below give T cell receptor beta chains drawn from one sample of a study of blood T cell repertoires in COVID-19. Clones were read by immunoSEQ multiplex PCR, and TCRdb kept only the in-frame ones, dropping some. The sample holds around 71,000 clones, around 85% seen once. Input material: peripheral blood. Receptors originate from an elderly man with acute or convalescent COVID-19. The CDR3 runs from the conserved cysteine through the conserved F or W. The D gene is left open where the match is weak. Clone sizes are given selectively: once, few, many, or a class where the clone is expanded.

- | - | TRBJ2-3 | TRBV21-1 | CASSKRCGTPSTDTQYF | TGTGCCAGCAGCAAACGGTGCGGGACTCCTAGCACAGATACGCAGTATTTT
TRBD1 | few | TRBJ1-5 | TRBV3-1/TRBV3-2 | CASSQVTGVGQPQHF | TGTGCCAGCAGCCAAGTTACAGGGGTTGGCCAGCCCCAGCATTTT
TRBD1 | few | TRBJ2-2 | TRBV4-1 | CASSQEGDRVDTGELFF | TGCGCCAGCAGCCAAGAAGGGGACAGGGTAGACACCGGGGAGCTGTTTTTT
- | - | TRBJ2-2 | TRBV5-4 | CASSFRGGTGELFF | TGTGCCAGCAGCTTCAGGGGTGGCACCGGGGAGCTGTTTTTT
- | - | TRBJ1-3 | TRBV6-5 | CAVTGSGNTIYF | TGTGCCGTCACAGGCTCTGGAAACACCATATATTTT
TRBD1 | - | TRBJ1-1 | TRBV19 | CASLDDRGRTEAFF | TGTGCCAGTTTGGACGACAGGGGAAGGACTGAAGCTTTCTTT
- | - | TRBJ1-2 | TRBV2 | CASRWTDLYGYTF | TGTGCCAGCAGATGGACAGACCTCTATGGCTACACCTTC
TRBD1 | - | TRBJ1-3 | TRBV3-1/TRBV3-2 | CASSQGTGPGNTIYF | TGTGCCAGCAGCCAGGGGACAGGGCCGGGAAACACCATATATTTT
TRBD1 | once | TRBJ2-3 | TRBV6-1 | CASSEVGTGNYDTQYF | TGTGCCAGCAGTGAAGTCGGGACAGGGAATTACGATACGCAGTATTTT
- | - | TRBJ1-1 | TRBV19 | CASSDTLNTEAFF | TGTGCCAGTAGTGACACGTTGAACACTGAAGCTTTCTTT
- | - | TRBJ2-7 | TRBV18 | CASSPRQDISYEQYF | TGTGCCAGCTCACCACGACAGGATATCTCCTACGAGCAGTACTTC
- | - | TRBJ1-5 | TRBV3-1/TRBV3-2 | CASSQSNSNQPQHF | TGTGCCAGCAGCCAGAGCAATAGCAATCAGCCCCAGCATTTT
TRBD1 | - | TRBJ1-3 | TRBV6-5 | CASRTLGGIGNTIYF | TGTGCCAGCAGGACCCTAGGGGGCATTGGAAACACCATATATTTT
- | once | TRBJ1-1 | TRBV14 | CASSQLDILVETEAFF | TGTGCCAGCAGCCAGCTGGACATCCTAGTAGAGACTGAAGCTTTCTTT
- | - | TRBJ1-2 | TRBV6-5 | CASHRADYGYTF | TGTGCCAGCCACAGGGCGGACTATGGCTACACCTTC
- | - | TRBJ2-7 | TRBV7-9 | CASSLADTYSYEQYF | TGTGCCAGCAGCTTAGCGGACACCTACTCCTACGAGCAGTACTTC
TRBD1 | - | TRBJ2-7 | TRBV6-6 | CATRQGGDGTKEQYF | TGTGCCACCCGACAGGGGGGCGACGGTACGAAGGAGCAGTACTTC
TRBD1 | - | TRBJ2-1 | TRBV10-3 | CAIRPTGGGYNEQFF | TGTGCCATCAGGCCAACAGGGGGAGGCTACAATGAGCAGTTCTTC
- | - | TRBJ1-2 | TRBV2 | CASSEEQRTSYGYTF | TGTGCCAGCAGTGAAGAGCAGAGGACAAGCTATGGCTACACCTTC
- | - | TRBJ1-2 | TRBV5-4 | CASSLDSDYGYTF | TGTGCCAGCAGCTTGGACAGTGACTATGGCTACACCTTC
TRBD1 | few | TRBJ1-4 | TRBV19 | CASSLSTGPEKLFF | TGTGCCAGTAGTCTTTCGACAGGGCCCGAAAAACTGTTTTTT
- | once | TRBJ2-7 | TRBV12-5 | CASGLVVGLANYEQYF | TGTGCTAGTGGTTTGGTAGTCGGTCTAGCGAATTACGAGCAGTACTTC
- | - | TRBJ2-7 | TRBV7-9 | CASSSSRQDEQYF | TGTGCCAGCAGCTCGTCCCGACAGGACGAGCAGTACTTC
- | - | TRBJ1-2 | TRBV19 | CASSLSGEFGYTF | TGTGCCAGTAGCCTTTCGGGGGAATTTGGCTACACCTTC
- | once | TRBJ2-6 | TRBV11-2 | CASSLSDSGANVLTF | TGTGCCAGCAGCTTATCAGACTCTGGGGCCAACGTCCTGACTTTC
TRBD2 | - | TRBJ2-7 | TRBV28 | CASRLTSGRDYEQYF | TGTGCCAGCAGGCTCACTAGCGGGAGGGACTACGAGCAGTACTTC
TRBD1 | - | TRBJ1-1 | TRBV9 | CASSEETGRNTEAFF | TGTGCCAGCAGCGAAGAGACAGGGAGGAACACTGAAGCTTTCTTT
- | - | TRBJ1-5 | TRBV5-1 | CASSPSGGSWEPQHF | TGCGCCAGCAGCCCCTCGGGAGGGTCTTGGGAGCCCCAGCATTTT
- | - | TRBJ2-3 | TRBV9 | CASSDSLQGLVDTQYF | TGTGCCAGCAGCGACTCATTGCAGGGGCTTGTGGATACGCAGTATTTT
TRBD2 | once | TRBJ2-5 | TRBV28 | CASSVTSGQETQYF | TGTGCCAGCAGTGTGACTAGCGGGCAAGAGACCCAGTACTTC
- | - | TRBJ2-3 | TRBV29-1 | CSVDRVTSGVTDTQYF | TGCAGCGTGGACCGGGTGACGTCGGGGGTCACAGATACGCAGTATTTT
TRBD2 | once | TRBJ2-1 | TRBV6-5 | CASRVAGGPYNEQFF | TGTGCCAGCAGGGTAGCGGGAGGACCCTACAATGAGCAGTTCTTC
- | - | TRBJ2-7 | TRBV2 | CASSNRAPYEQYF | TGTGCCAGCAGCAACAGGGCCCCCTACGAGCAGTACTTC
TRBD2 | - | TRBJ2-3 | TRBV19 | CASTLGASGGRRTDTQYF | TGTGCCAGTACCCTAGGGGCTAGCGGGGGTAGGCGGACAGATACGCAGTATTTT
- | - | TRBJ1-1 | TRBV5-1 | CASSLEGGTEAFF | TGCGCCAGCAGCTTGGAAGGGGGAACTGAAGCTTTCTTT
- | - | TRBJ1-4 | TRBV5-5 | CASSLARGGANEKLFF | TGTGCCAGCAGCTTGGCCAGGGGTGGAGCTAATGAAAAACTGTTTTTT
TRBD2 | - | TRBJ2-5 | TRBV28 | CASRPSGRGQETQYF | TGTGCCAGCAGACCCAGCGGGAGGGGCCAAGAGACCCAGTACTTC
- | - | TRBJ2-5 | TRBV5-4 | CASSPWERNAETQYF | TGTGCCAGCAGCCCGTGGGAGAGGAATGCGGAGACCCAGTACTTC
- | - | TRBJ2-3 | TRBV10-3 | CAISRTGPLGDTQYF | TGTGCCATCAGCCGAACAGGGCCCCTGGGGGATACGCAGTATTTT
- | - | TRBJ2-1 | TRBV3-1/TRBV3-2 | CASSHLREDNEQFF | TGTGCCAGCAGCCATTTACGGGAAGACAATGAGCAGTTCTTC
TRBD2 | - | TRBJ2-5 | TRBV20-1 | CSASFTSGIQETQYF | TGCAGTGCTAGTTTTACTAGCGGGATCCAAGAGACCCAGTACTTC
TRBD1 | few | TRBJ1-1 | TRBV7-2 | CASSSSSSPGTGGAWAFF | TGTGCCAGCAGCTCCTCGTCAAGTCCCGGGACAGGGGGCGCGTGGGCTTTCTTT
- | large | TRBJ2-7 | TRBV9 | CASSVGGTGKLSEQYF | TGTGCCAGCAGCGTAGGGGGAACAGGGAAGTTAAGCGAGCAGTACTTC
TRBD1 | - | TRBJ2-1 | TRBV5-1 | CASSLGTGTSEQFF | TGCGCCAGCAGCTTGGGGACAGGGACCAGTGAGCAGTTCTTC
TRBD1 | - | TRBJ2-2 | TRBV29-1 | CSAGQGDTGELFF | TGCAGCGCCGGACAGGGCGACACCGGGGAGCTGTTTTTT
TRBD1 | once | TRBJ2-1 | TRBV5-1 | CASLPGTDLLGDNEQFF | TGCGCCAGTCTCCCCGGGACAGACCTTCTCGGGGACAATGAGCAGTTCTTC
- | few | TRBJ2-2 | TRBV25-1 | CASTLAGTEPPGELFF | TGTGCCAGCACCCTTGCCGGGACTGAACCGCCGGGGGAGCTGTTTTTT
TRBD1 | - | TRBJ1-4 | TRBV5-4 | CASSLSWRQGRNEKLFF | TGTGCCAGCAGCTTGTCTTGGAGACAGGGGCGGAATGAAAAACTGTTTTTT
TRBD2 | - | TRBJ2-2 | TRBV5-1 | CASSLTSGKGANTGELFF | TGCGCCAGCAGCTTGACTAGCGGCAAAGGGGCAAATACGGGGGAGCTGTTTTTT
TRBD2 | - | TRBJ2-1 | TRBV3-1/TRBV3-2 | CASSQDRRGVAGGDNEQFF | TGTGCCAGCAGCCAAGATAGAAGGGGGGTAGCGGGAGGGGACAATGAGCAGTTCTTC
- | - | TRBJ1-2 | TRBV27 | CASSLSRGVYGYTF | TGTGCCAGCAGTTTATCCAGGGGCGTTTATGGCTACACCTTC
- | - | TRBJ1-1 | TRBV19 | CASSIDAAQGNTEAFF | TGTGCCAGTAGTATAGATGCGGCCCAGGGGAACACTGAAGCTTTCTTT